This record covers a single T cell receptor (beta chain). Profiled with immunoSEQ multiplex PCR; TCRdb holds only in-frame clones, not every one. The profile shows tens of thousands of clones, 87% of them singletons. The CDR3 extends over 12 amino acids. Germline loops: CDR1 ENHRY, CDR2 SYGVKD. With 10 bases removed from V and 0 bases from J, the gap between germline ends came to 10 bases. The sample belongs to a study of PD-L1 blockade in urothelial cancer. About the study: Blood analysis was done at 3 weeks (second dose) and 6 weeks after treatment began.

Documented time point: pretreatment peripheral blood. The rearrangement joins TRBV10-3 to TRBJ2-7; a possible D gene is TRBD1 (6 bases). Source: PBMCs, taken around atezolizumab (anti-PD-L1) treatment. The TCR originated in a woman aged 55-70 years with urothelial cancer. The CDR3 is CATGTHSYEQYF. The CDR3 nucleotides read TGTGCCACCGGGACACACTCCTACGAGCAGTACTTC.